Below, 23 T cell receptor beta chains from the same sample are listed, as sequenced in a study of blood T cells in healthy people across ages. A second about 7 to 12 cycle PCR used barcoded and J-beta primers. TCRdb analysed the 5' RACE reads with MiXCR anew, one entry per CDR3 protein. The sample has about 680,000 distinct CDR3 sequences, about 52% seen once. What was sequenced was blood. Receptors were obtained from a woman aged 55-69 years in good health.

This clonotype was counted between two and nine times. This chain joins TRBV29-1 and TRBJ2-5; D is possibly TRBD1 (6 bases). With 4 bases removed from V and 4 bases from J, the gap between germline ends came to 22 bases. The germline gives CDR1 SQVTM, CDR2 ANQGSEA. The CDR3 consists of 16 residues. The CDR3 sequence is CSVGGGRGDRGETQYF. DNA of the CDR3: TGCAGCGTTGGAGGTGGCAGGGGTGATCGAGGAGAGACCCAGTACTTC.

This clonotype was found a few times. DNA of the CDR3: TGTGCCAGCAGTCGCAAGGGGACGCCGGGCACCGGGGAGCTGTTTTTT. Translating gives CASSRKGTPGTGELFF. The chain has TRBV6-1 and TRBJ2-2; D possibly uses TRBD1 or TRBD2 (5 bases each). This CDR3 has 16 amino acids. V lost 5 bases and J lost 4, with 17 bases in between. Germline assignment: CDR1 MNHNS and CDR2 SASEGT.

Here the CDR3 reads CSVGGQHTGELFF. The CDR3, as DNA: TGCAGCGTTGGAGGACAACACACCGGGGAGCTGTTTTTT. This chain joins TRBV29-1 and TRBJ2-2; TRBD1 is a possible D gene (5 bases). The CDR3 sequence is 13 residues long. The germline V gene has CDR1 SQVTM and CDR2 ANQGSEA. The ends were cut back, 4 bases at V and 3 bases at J, with 9 bases in the middle.

In nucleotides, the CDR3 is TGTGCCAGCAGCCACTCGGTGACGCAGTATTTT. This translates into CASSHSVTQYF. V is TRBV14 and J is TRBJ2-3; D not resolved. The CDR3 sequence is 11 residues long. The germline CDR1 and CDR2 sequences are SGHDN and FVKESK. V was cut by 3 bases and J by 9 bases, with 7 bases left in between.

This sequence joins TRBV20-1 and TRBJ2-3; maybe TRBD2 (5 bases). The CDR3 has 13 amino acids. V was trimmed by 6 bases and J by 4 bases, leaving 14 bases between them. Germline CDR1 is DFQATT and CDR2 is SNEGSKA (reference sequence). This chain's CDR3 is CSAGKFNADTQYF. The CDR3 region has the DNA TGCAGTGCCGGGAAATTTAATGCAGATACGCAGTATTTT.

The chain carries TRBV5-1 and TRBJ2-3; 7 nucleotides align to TRBD1. The CDR3 is made up of 15 amino acids. The germline gives CDR1 SGHRS, CDR2 YFSETQ. J gave up 2 bases and V 3 bases, and 6 bases lay outside the gene matches. Here the CDR3 reads CASSSTGYFTDTQYF. For the CDR3, the DNA is TGCGCCAGCAGCTCGACAGGGTATTTCACAGATACGCAGTATTTT.

The chain combines TRBV7-9 with TRBJ1-1, with a tentative D call TRBD1 (6 bases). Looked up from germline, CDR1 is SEHNR and CDR2 is FQNEAQ (reference sequence). The CDR3 consists of 14 residues. Trimming pared 5 bases from V and 0 bases from J, leaving 10 bases between. CDR3 residues: CASSDPGVNTEAFF. CDR3 sequence (DNA): TGTGCCAGCAGCGACCCAGGGGTGAACACTGAAGCTTTCTTT.

There are a few counts of this clonotype. The rearrangement uses TRBV12-3 or TRBV12-4 and TRBJ2-6; 7 bases fit TRBD1. V lost 3 bases and J lost 0; bases outside the gene matches: 2. CDR3 size: 16 residues. The DNA for the CDR3 is TGTGCCAGCAGTTTGGGACAGTCCTCTGGGGCCAACGTCCTGACTTTC. Protein product: CASSLGQSSGANVLTF.

This clonotype appeared a few times. V and J are TRBV4-2 and TRBJ1-2; D might be TRBD1 (5 bases). Per germline, CDR1 LGHNA and CDR2 YNFKEQ. The CDR3 runs to 15 residues. Trimming cost V 4 bases and J 8 bases, with 20 bases left between them. The CDR3 nucleotides are TGTGCCAGCAGCCGAGAGGGGCCAGCGGGGGACGGCTACACCTTC. Encoded protein: CASSREGPAGDGYTF.

The rearrangement joins TRBV20-1 to TRBJ2-7; possibly TRBD1 for D (5 bases). Per the germline V gene, CDR1 is DFQATT and CDR2 is SNEGSKA (reference sequence). This CDR3 is 14 amino acids long. Trimming cost V 3 bases and J 3 bases, with 15 bases left between them. This CDR3 is CSARGQEKVYEQYF. CDR3 sequence (DNA): TGCAGTGCTAGGGGGCAGGAGAAGGTCTACGAGCAGTACTTC.

This clonotype has only one observation. The genes are TRBV28 and TRBJ2-2; unclear D gene. V was cut by 1 base and J by 3 bases, with 12 bases left in between. The CDR3 runs to 16 residues. Germline CDR1 and CDR2: MDHEN and SYDVKM. The CDR3 spells CASSLSPVWDTGELFF. CDR3 nucleotide sequence: TGTGCCAGCAGTTTATCCCCAGTCTGGGACACCGGGGAGCTGTTTTTT.

The chain uses TRBV30 and TRBJ2-1; 14 nucleotides line up with TRBD2. Trimming at V came to 5 bases and at J to 6 bases, leaving 3 bases not matched to a gene. This CDR3 is built from 14 residues. CDR1 GTSNPN and CDR2 SVGIG come from the germline V gene (reference sequence). The CDR3 DNA sequence: TGTGCCTGGCAGGGACTAGCGGGAGTCAATGAGCAGTTCTTC. This sequence encodes CAWQGLAGVNEQFF.

This clonotype has only a few counts. The V and J genes are TRBV14 and TRBJ2-5, with a tentative D call TRBD2 (6 bases). Germline V gene data show CDR1 as SGHDN and CDR2 as FVKESK. This CDR3 has 15 amino acids. Trimming took off 4 bases at V and 4 bases at J, with 16 bases between the two ends. In DNA form, the CDR3 reads TGTGCCAGCAGCCGTCCCCTAGCGTCAAGAGAGACCCAGTACTTC. Translation gives CASSRPLASRETQYF.

This clonotype occurred once. The chain carries TRBV7-2 and TRBJ2-1; D tentatively reads TRBD1 or TRBD2 (5 bases each). V dropped 5 bases and J dropped 3 bases, with 14 bases sitting between them. Germline CDR1 SGHTA, CDR2 FQGNSA. The CDR3 sequence is 15 residues long. The CDR3 is CASSLRGSLYNEQFF. CDR3 in DNA: TGTGCCAGCAGCCTGAGGGGTAGTCTCTACAATGAGCAGTTCTTC.

This clonotype has only a few counts. The chain links TRBV6-2 or TRBV6-3 to TRBJ1-3; D not certain. Germline CDR1 MNHEY, CDR2 SVGEGT. The length of the CDR3 is 16 residues. Trimming removed 0 bases from V and 4 bases from J, with 13 bases in between. CDR3 sequence: CASSYSALRRGNTIYF. CDR3 DNA sequence: TGTGCCAGCAGTTACTCGGCCCTCCGCCGCGGAAACACCATATATTTT.

This chain joins TRBV7-2 and TRBJ1-4, with a tentative D call TRBD1 (6 bases). This CDR3 contains 15 residues. The V and J ends lost 2 bases and 5 bases respectively, with 12 bases between them. Germline-derived CDR1 and CDR2 are SGHTA and FQGNSA. The CDR3 nucleotides are TGTGCCAGCAGCTTACTCCACCAGGGGAATGAAAAACTGTTTTTT. Its protein is CASSLLHQGNEKLFF.

There are a few counts of this clonotype. One end of the junction is discordant with germline, which a read error may explain. The DNA of the CDR3 is TGTGCCACCAGCGGAGAGACAGAGCGACTTGAGACCCAGTACTTC. This translates into CATSGETERLETQYF. The chain carries TRBV15 and TRBJ2-5; weak D call: TRBD1 (5 bases). The germline gives CDR1 LNHNV, CDR2 YYDKDF (reference sequence). The CDR3 loop spans 15 amino acids.

This chain connects TRBV27 to TRBJ2-5, with TRBD2 matching 7 bases. V shed 3 bases and J 3 bases; nucleotides not matched to a gene: 7. Germline V lookup: CDR1 MNHEY, CDR2 SMNVEV (reference sequence). This CDR3 comprises 15 residues. The CDR3, as DNA: TGTGCCAGCAGTTTTGGTCCAGGGAGGGAAGAGACCCAGTACTTC. Translating gives CASSFGPGREETQYF.

This chain links TRBV10-3 with TRBJ2-4; no clear D. With the DNA end fitting TRBJ2-7 better, the J assignment may be wrong. The CDR3 has 14 amino acids. The germline CDR1 and CDR2 sequences are ENHRY and SYGVKD. The CDR3 DNA reads TGTGCCATCAGTGTTGGCCAGTTCTCCTACGAGCAGTACTTC. This codes for CAISVGQFSYEQYF.

This clonotype was counted a few times. This chain connects TRBV11-2 to TRBJ2-7; a possible D gene is TRBD2 (5 bases). This CDR3 spans 17 amino acids. The germline V and J ends were trimmed by 4 bases and 7 bases, with 26 bases remaining between them. Germline assignment: CDR1 SGHAT and CDR2 FQNNGV. CDR3 protein: CASSSGGWEPNKAEQYF. Written as DNA, the CDR3 is TGTGCCAGCAGCTCTGGCGGGTGGGAACCTAACAAGGCTGAGCAGTACTTC.

There are a few counts of this clonotype. The chain couples TRBV7-9 to TRBJ2-4, with D perhaps matching TRBD2 (5 bases). The CDR3 runs 15 residues. The germline V gene has CDR1 SEHNR and CDR2 FQNEAQ (reference sequence). V was trimmed by 5 bases and J by 4 bases, leaving 15 bases between them. In DNA, the CDR3 is TGTGCCAGCAGCCCTCTGGGCCGGGGTAAAAACATTCAGTACTTC. Amino acids: CASSPLGRGKNIQYF.

A note on this clonotype: A single base separates this from a much larger clone, so it may be a read error. The chain's CDR3 is CSARDLGGRDSSPYEQYF. The CDR3 coding sequence is TGCAGTGCTAGAGACCTGGGCGGGAGGGATTCTTCACCCTACGAGCAGTACTTC. The J gene is TRBJ2-1, the V gene TRBV20-1, with 9 bases fitting TRBD2. The DNA end is a closer match to TRBJ2-7, so the J assignment may be wrong. This CDR3 comprises 18 residues. The germline V gene has CDR1 DFQATT and CDR2 SNEGSKA (reference sequence).

The V call is TRBV5-1, the J call TRBJ2-3; no definite D call. CDR1 SGHRS and CDR2 YFSETQ come from the germline V gene. V gave up 4 bases and J gave up 0 bases, with 9 bases separating them. The CDR3 consists of 14 residues. CDR3 in amino acids: CASSNGTSTDTQYF. CDR3 nucleotide sequence: TGCGCCAGCAGCAACGGAACTAGCACAGATACGCAGTATTTT.